This T cell receptor (beta chain) was identified in a study of early T cells in non-severe SARS-CoV-2 infection. At the level of the study: Chains stayed unpaired after sequencing of bulk RNA from unsorted whole blood.

Molecules of cDNA were individually given unique molecular identifiers that were attached to them. One entry per CDR3 protein, called by TCRdb with MiXCR from the 5' RACE reads. This sample carries about 31,000 distinct CDR3 sequences, around 5.4% of them seen once, and the ten largest clones take over 5%. The CDR3 totals 15 residues. Germline CDR1 SGHVS, CDR2 FNYEAQ. Trimming took 5 bases from V and 2 from J; bases not matched to a gene: 8. There are a few counts of this clonotype. The receptor was isolated from an adult who was a healthcare worker with PCR-confirmed SARS-CoV-2 infection or an uninfected control (not recorded which). This sequence joins TRBV7-6 and TRBJ2-5; 7 bases are shared with TRBD1. The specimen sequenced was whole blood. This chain's CDR3 is CASSPPGRGQETQYF. DNA for the CDR3: TGTGCCAGCAGCCCCCCGGGCAGGGGGCAAGAGACCCAGTACTTC.